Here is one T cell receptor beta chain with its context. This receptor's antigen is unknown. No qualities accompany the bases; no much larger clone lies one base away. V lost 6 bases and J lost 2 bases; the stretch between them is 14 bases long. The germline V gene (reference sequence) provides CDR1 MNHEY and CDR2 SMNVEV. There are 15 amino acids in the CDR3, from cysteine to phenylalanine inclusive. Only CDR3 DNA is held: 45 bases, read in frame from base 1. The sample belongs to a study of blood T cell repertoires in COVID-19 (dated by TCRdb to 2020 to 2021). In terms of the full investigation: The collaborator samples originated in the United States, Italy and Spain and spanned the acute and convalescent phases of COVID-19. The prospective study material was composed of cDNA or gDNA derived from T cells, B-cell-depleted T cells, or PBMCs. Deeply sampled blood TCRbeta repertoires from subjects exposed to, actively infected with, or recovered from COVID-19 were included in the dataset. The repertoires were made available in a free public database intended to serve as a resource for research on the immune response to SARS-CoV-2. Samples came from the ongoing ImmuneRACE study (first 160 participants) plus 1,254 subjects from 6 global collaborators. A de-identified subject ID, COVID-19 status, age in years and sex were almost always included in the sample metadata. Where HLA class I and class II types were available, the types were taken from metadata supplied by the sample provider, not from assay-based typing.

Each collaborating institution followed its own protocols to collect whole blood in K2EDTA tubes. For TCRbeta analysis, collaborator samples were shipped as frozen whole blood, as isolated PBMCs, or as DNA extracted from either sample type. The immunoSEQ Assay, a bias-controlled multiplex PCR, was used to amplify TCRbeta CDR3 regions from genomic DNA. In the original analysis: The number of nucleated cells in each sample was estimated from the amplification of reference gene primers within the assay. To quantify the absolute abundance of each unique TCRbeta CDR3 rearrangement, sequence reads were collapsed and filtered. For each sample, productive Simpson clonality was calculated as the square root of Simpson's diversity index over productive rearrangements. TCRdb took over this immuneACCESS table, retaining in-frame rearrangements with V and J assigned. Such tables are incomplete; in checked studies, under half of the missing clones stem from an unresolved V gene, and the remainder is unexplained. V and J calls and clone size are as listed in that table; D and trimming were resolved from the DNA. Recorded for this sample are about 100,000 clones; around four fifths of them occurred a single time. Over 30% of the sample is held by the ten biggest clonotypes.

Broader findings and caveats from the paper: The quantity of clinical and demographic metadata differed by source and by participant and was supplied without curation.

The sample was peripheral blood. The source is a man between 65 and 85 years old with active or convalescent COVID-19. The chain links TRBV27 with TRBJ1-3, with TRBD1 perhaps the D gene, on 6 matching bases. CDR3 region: CASRQGPNTGNTIYF. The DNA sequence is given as TGTGCCAGCAGACAGGGCCCCAACACTGGAAACACCATATATTTT.